The clone carrying this T cell receptor (beta chain) has ten or more counts. What it binds is unknown. The CDR3 is cut off 3 residues early in the read; its end comes from the germline J gene. This CDR3 is 15 amino acids long. V lost 2 bases to trimming and J lost 5 bases, with 13 bases between them. Germline loops: CDR1 KGHSH, CDR2 LQKENI. This sample stems from a study of T cell clonality in common variable immunodeficiency. Study conclusions and caveats: What drives increased CVID clonality needs T cell subpopulation sequencing. Common variable immunodeficiency TCR beta sequences reportedly had fewer deletions and N-nucleotide insertions.

Sequencing input was equivalent genomic DNA from CVID and controls. Data came from immunoSEQ multiplex PCR; TCRdb stores just in-frame clones and leaves some out. The repertoire consists of about 35,000 clones, none detected only once. The J gene is TRBJ2-1, the V gene TRBV18, with D tentatively TRBD2 (6 bases). This sequence was found in a person between 18 and 70 years old in good health. The sequenced sample was peripheral blood mononuclear cells. The covered CDR3 bases are TGTGCCAGCTCACCAAGGCTAGCGTATAACAATGAG. Its translation is CASSPRLAYNNE. The complete CDR3 sequence is CASSPRLAYNNEQFF.